This is a list of T cell receptor beta chains from one sample in a study of blood T cell repertoires in COVID-19. Using immunoSEQ multiplex PCR, the repertoire was profiled, and TCRdb retains in-frame clones only, with some absent. In the table there are 45,000 to 55,000 clones, roughly 89% of which are singletons. Sequencing was performed on peripheral blood. These receptor sequences come from a man in his fifties with acute or convalescent COVID-19. Both conserved end residues are part of each CDR3. Each record gives: J gene, V gene, clone size, D gene, CDR3 DNA, CDR3 protein. D genes are given only for firm matches. Part of the rows lack a size; the others show once, few, many or a class for expanded clones.

TRBJ2-7 TRBV21-1 NA NA TGTGCCAGCAGCGAACGACAGGGATCGGCCTACGAGCAGTACTTC CASSERQGSAYEQYF
TRBJ2-7 TRBV18 NA NA TGTGCCAGCTCACCACTGCAGGGGCTGGGGGAGCAGTACTTC CASSPLQGLGEQYF
TRBJ1-4 TRBV28 NA TRBD1 TGTGCCAGCAGTTCGGACAGGGCCTACATGAACGAAAAACTGTTTTTT CASSSDRAYMNEKLFF
TRBJ2-5 TRBV7-9 NA NA TGTGCCAGCAGCCAGGCAGCGGTCCAAGAGACCCAGTACTTC CASSQAAVQETQYF
TRBJ2-3 TRBV5-1 NA NA TGCGCCAGCAGCCGGAGCGGGCTGGATACGCAGTATTTT CASSRSGLDTQYF
TRBJ1-6 TRBV7-2 NA TRBD1 TGTGCCAGCACCACAGGGGGGACGAATTCACCCCTCCACTTT CASTTGGTNSPLHF
TRBJ1-2 TRBV15 NA NA TGTGCCACCAGCAGAGATAGACAAGACCTTGGCTACACCTTC CATSRDRQDLGYTF
TRBJ1-4 TRBV27 NA TRBD1 TGTGCCACTTCGAGGGGGCGGACTAATGAAAAACTGTTTTTT CATSRGRTNEKLFF
TRBJ2-7 TRBV29-1 NA TRBD2 TGCAGCGTTGAGGCTAGCGGCTACGAGCAGTACTTC CSVEASGYEQYF
TRBJ2-7 TRBV3-1/TRBV3-2 NA TRBD2 TGTGCCAGCGGCTCTAGCGGGGGGAACGAGCAGTACTTC CASGSSGGNEQYF
TRBJ2-3 TRBV10-3 NA NA TGTGCCATCAGTGAGGGAGACAGCACAGATACGCAGTATTTT CAISEGDSTDTQYF
TRBJ2-2 TRBV27 NA NA TGTGCCAGCAGTACCACAGGGACCACCGGGGAGCTGTTTTTT CASSTTGTTGELFF
TRBJ1-1 TRBV4-2 NA NA TGTGCCAGCAGCCTCAAGGGGAGGACTGAAGCTTTCTTT CASSLKGRTEAFF
TRBJ2-7 TRBV9 NA TRBD1 TGTGCCAGCAGCGGCGACAGGGGCGACTCCTACGAGCAGTACTTC CASSGDRGDSYEQYF
TRBJ2-1 TRBV2 few NA TGTGCCAGCACGGAGAGTGGCTACAATGAGCAGTTCTTC CASTESGYNEQFF
TRBJ2-2 TRBV30 NA TRBD2 TGTGCCTGGAGCCACGGACTAGGAAATGGCGGGGAGCTGTTTTTT CAWSHGLGNGGELFF
TRBJ2-5 TRBV25-1 NA TRBD2 TGTGCCAGCAGCCGCCGGGGAGGGAAGTGGGAAGAGACCCAGTACTTC CASSRRGGKWEETQYF